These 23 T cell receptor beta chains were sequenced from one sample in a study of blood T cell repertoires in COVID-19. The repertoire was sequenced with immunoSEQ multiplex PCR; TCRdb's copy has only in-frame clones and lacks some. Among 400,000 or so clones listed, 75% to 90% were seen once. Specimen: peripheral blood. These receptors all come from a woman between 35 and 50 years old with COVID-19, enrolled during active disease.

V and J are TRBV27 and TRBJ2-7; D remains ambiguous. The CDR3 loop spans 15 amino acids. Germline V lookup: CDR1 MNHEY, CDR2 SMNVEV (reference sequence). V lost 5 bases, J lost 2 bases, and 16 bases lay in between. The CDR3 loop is CASSPRTDIAYEQYF. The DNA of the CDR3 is TGTGCCAGCAGTCCGCGAACAGACATAGCCTACGAGCAGTACTTC.

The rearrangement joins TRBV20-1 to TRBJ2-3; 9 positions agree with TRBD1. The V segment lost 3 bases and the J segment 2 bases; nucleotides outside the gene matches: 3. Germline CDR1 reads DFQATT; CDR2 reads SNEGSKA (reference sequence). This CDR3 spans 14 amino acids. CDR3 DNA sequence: TGCAGTGCTAGTGACAGGGGGATCACAGATACGCAGTATTTT. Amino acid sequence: CSASDRGITDTQYF.

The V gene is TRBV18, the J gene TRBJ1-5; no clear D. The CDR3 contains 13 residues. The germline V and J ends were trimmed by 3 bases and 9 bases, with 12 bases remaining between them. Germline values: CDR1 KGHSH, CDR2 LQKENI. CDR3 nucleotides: TGTGCCAGCTCACCCCGACCGGGGAGGCCCCAGCATTTT. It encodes CASSPRPGRPQHF.

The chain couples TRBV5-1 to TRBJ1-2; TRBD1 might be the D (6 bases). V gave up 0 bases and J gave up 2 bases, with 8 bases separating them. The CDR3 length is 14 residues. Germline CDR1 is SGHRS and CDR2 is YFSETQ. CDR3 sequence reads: CASSLADRNYGYTF. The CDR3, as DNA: TGCGCCAGCAGCTTGGCCGACAGGAACTATGGCTACACCTTC.

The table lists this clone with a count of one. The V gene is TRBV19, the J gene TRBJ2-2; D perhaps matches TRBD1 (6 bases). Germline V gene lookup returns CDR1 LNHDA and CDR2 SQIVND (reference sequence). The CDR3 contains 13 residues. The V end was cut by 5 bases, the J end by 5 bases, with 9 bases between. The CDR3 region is CASSVTGTGELFF. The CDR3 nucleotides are TGTGCCAGTAGTGTGACAGGTACCGGGGAGCTGTTTTTT.

The CDR3 DNA sequence: TGTGCCAGCAGCCAAGATACCCTTTGGACAACTAATTCACCCCTCCACTTT. Its translation is CASSQDTLWTTNSPLHF. The chain carries TRBV14 and TRBJ1-6; D is possibly TRBD1 (5 bases). V was shortened by 0 bases and J by 6 bases, with 15 bases between the two germline ends. CDR1 is SGHDN and CDR2 is FVKESK in the germline V gene. This CDR3 has 17 amino acids.

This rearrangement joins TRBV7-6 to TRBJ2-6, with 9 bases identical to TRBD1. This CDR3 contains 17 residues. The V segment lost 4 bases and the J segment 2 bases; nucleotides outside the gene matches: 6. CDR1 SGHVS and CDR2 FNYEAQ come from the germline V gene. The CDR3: CASSSGQGITGANVLTF. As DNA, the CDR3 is TGTGCCAGCAGCTCAGGACAGGGGATAACTGGGGCCAACGTCCTGACTTTC.

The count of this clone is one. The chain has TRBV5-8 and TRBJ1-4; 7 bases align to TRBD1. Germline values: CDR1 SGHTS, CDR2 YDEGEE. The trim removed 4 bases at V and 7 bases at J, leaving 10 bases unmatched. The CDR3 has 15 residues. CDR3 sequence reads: CASSQTGVGGEKLFF. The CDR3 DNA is TGTGCCAGCAGCCAAACAGGGGTCGGAGGTGAAAAACTGTTTTTT.

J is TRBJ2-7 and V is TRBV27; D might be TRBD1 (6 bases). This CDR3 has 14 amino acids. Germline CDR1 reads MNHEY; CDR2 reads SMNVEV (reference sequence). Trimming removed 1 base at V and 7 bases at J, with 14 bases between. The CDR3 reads CASSLYTGSLEQYF. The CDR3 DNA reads TGTGCCAGCAGTTTATATACAGGGTCCCTGGAGCAGTACTTC.

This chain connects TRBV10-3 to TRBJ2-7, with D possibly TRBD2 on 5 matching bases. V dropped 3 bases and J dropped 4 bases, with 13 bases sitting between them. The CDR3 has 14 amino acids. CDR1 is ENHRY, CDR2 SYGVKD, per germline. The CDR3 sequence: CAISDLAGGYEQYF. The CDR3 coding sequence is TGTGCCATCAGTGACCTCGCGGGCGGATACGAGCAGTACTTC.

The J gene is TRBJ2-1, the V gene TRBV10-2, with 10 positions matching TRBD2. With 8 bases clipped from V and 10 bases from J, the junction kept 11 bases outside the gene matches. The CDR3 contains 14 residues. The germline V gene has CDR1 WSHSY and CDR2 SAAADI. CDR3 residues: CASGGLARVGEQFF. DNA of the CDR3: TGCGCCAGCGGGGGACTAGCGAGAGTGGGGGAGCAGTTCTTC.

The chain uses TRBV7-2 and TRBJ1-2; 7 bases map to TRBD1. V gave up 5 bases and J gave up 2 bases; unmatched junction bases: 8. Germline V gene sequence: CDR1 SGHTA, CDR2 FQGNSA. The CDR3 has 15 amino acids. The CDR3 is CASSLSWDSNYGYTF. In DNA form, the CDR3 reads TGTGCCAGCAGCCTCTCATGGGACAGCAACTATGGCTACACCTTC.

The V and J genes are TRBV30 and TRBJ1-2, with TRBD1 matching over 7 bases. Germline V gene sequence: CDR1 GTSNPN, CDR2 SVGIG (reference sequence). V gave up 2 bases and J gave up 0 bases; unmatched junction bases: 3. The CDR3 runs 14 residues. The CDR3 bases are TGTGCCTGGAGTAGTGGGACAGCTAACTATGGCTACACCTTC. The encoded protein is CAWSSGTANYGYTF.

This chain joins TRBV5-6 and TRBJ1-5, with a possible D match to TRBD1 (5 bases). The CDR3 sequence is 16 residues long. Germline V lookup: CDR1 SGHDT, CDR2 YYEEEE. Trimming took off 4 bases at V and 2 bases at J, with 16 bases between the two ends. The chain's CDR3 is CASSHRTAIGNQPQHF. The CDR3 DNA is TGTGCCAGCAGCCACAGGACGGCGATTGGCAATCAGCCCCAGCATTTT.

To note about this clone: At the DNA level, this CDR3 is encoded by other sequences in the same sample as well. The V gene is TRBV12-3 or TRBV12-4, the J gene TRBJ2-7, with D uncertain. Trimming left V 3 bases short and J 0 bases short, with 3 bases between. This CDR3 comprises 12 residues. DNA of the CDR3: TGTGCCAGCAGTTTCGGCTCCTACGAGCAGTACTTC. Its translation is CASSFGSYEQYF.

In nucleotides, the CDR3 is TGTGCCTGGAGCTGGGCGGGTTTTGGAAACACCATATATTTT. Its translation is CAWSWAGFGNTIYF. This rearrangement joins TRBV30 to TRBJ1-3; D gene unclear. The CDR3 is 14 amino acids. Looked up from germline, CDR1 is GTSNPN and CDR2 is SVGIG (reference sequence). Trimming removed 3 bases at V and 3 bases at J, with 12 bases between.

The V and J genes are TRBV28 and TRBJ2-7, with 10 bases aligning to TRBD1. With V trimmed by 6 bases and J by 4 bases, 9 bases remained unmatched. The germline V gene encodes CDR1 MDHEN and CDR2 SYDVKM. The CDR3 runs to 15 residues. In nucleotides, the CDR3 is TGTGCCAGCAGCCTTCGACGGACAGGGGGGTACGAGCAGTACTTC. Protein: CASSLRRTGGYEQYF.

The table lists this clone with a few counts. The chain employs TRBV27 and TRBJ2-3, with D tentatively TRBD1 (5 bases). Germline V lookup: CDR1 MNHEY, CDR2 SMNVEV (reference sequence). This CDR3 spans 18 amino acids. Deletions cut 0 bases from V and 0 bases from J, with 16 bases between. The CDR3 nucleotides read TGTGCCAGCAGTTTATCCCCCGACAGTTTCTCGAGCACAGATACGCAGTATTTT. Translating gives CASSLSPDSFSSTDTQYF.

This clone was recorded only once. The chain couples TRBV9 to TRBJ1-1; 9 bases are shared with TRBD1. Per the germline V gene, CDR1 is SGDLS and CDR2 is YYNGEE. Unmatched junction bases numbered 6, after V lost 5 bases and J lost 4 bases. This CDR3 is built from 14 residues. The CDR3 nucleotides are TGTGCCAGCAGTGGAGGGACAGGGAGCACTGAAGCTTTCTTT. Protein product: CASSGGTGSTEAFF.

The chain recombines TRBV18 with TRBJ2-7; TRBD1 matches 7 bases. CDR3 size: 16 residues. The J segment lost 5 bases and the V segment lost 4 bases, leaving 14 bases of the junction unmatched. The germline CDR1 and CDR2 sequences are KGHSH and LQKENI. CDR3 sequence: CASSHAAFTGVNEQYF. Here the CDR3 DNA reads TGTGCCAGCTCACATGCCGCGTTTACAGGGGTGAACGAGCAGTACTTC.

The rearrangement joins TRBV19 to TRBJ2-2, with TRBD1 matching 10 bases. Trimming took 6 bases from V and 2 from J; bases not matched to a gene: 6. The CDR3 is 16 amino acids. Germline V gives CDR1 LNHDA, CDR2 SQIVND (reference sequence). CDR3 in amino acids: CASRRDRGGNTGELFF. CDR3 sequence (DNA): TGTGCCAGTAGACGGGACAGGGGAGGAAACACCGGGGAGCTGTTTTTT. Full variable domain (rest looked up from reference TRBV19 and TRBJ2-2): DGGITQSPKYLFRKEGQNVTLSCEQNLNHDAMYWYRQDPGQGLRLIYYSQIVNDFQKGDIAEGYSVSREKKESFPLTVTSAQKNPTAFYLCASRRDRGGNTGELFFGEGSRLTVL.

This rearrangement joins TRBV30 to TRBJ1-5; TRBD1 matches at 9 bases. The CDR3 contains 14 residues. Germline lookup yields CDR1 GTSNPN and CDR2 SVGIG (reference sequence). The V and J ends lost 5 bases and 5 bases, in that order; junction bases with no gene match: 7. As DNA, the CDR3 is TGTGCCTGGGCACAGGGGGCATGGGATCAGCCCCAGCATTTT. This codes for CAWAQGAWDQPQHF.

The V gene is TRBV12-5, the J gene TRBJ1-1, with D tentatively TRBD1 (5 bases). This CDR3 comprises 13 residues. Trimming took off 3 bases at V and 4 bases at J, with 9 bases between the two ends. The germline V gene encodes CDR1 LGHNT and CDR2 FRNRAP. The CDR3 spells CASGFQGFTEAFF. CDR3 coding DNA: TGTGCTAGTGGTTTTCAGGGTTTCACTGAAGCTTTCTTT.